These 17 T cell receptor beta chains were all obtained from the same sample, sequenced in a study of T cell responses to AZD1222 COVID-19 vaccine. Assay: immunoSEQ multiplex PCR; the TCRdb copy retains only in-frame clones and omits some. The sample lists about 89,000 clones, about nine tenths occurring once. The sequencing here drew on peripheral blood, taken 28 days after the second AZD1222 dose. All receptors come from an adult who received the AZD1222 COVID-19 vaccine.

The J gene is TRBJ1-1, the V gene TRBV30, with no clear D. The CDR3 runs 14 residues. Between the trimmed V and J ends, which lost 2 bases and 0 bases, there was a span of 10 bases. The germline CDR1 and CDR2 sequences are GTSNPN and SVGIG (reference sequence). In nucleotides, the CDR3 is TGTGCCTGGAGTAGCGGTGATCTGAACACTGAAGCTTTCTTT. As protein: CAWSSGDLNTEAFF.

The genes are TRBV7-2 and TRBJ1-6; TRBD1 matches 9 bases. J was trimmed by 0 bases and V by 5 bases; bases with no gene match: 11. Germline CDR1 reads SGHTA; CDR2 reads FQGNSA. The CDR3 totals 19 residues. CDR3 nucleotides: TGTGCCAGCAGCCGCTCCTGGTGGGACAGGGACTCCTATAATTCACCCCTCCACTTT. It codes for CASSRSWWDRDSYNSPLHF. Drawing the rest from reference TRBV7-2 and TRBJ1-6, the complete variable domain is GAGVSQSPSNKVTEKGKDVELRCDPISGHTALYWYRQSLGQGLEFLIYFQGNSAPDKSGLPSDRFSAERTGGSVSTLTIQRTQQEDSAVYLCASSRSWWDRDSYNSPLHFGNGTRLTVT.

This chain links TRBV30 with TRBJ2-7; the D gene is possibly TRBD2 (6 bases). Trimming stripped 3 bases from V and 5 bases from J, with 11 bases between. This CDR3 is 12 amino acids long. Germline loops: CDR1 GTSNPN, CDR2 SVGIG (reference sequence). The CDR3 reads CAWSTGVNEQYF. The CDR3 nucleotides are TGTGCCTGGAGCACGGGGGTCAACGAGCAGTACTTC.

The chain recombines TRBV7-9 with TRBJ1-2, with 8 bases identical to TRBD1. This CDR3 comprises 16 residues. V dropped 1 base and J dropped 7; count of bases not matched to a gene: 11. In germline, CDR1 is SEHNR, CDR2 FQNEAQ (reference sequence). The CDR3 coding sequence is TGTGCCAGCAGCTTAGGGGCAGCAGGGGGCGCGTTTGGCTACACCTTC. This translates into CASSLGAAGGAFGYTF.

The CDR3 DNA sequence: TGTGCCTGGACCTCCGACTCTGGAAACACCATATATTTT. Translated, it gives CAWTSDSGNTIYF. The chain recombines TRBV30 with TRBJ1-3; D remains ambiguous. The germline V and J ends were trimmed by 4 bases and 0 bases, with 7 bases remaining between them. There are 13 residues in the CDR3. The germline V gene encodes CDR1 GTSNPN and CDR2 SVGIG (reference sequence).

The rearrangement links TRBV10-1 to TRBJ1-1, with D maybe TRBD1 (6 bases). The CDR3 has 13 amino acids. The ends were cut back, 3 bases at V and 4 bases at J, with 9 bases in the middle. The germline gives CDR1 WNHNN, CDR2 SYGVQD (reference sequence). The CDR3 nucleotides are TGCGCCAGCAGTGAAAGGGGGGTCACTGAAGCTTTCTTT. It encodes CASSERGVTEAFF.

This clone was picked up a small number of times. The V gene is TRBV19, the J gene TRBJ2-5, with 11 bases fitting TRBD2. The CDR3 spans 15 residues. CDR1 and CDR2 from the germline V gene are LNHDA and SQIVND (reference sequence). J was trimmed by 4 bases and V by 3 bases; bases with no gene match: 4. The CDR3 here is CASSIGTSGRETQYF. CDR3 DNA: TGTGCCAGTAGTATTGGAACTAGCGGGAGAGAGACCCAGTACTTC.

This rearrangement joins TRBV27 to TRBJ1-1; D is ambiguous. CDR1 and CDR2 (germline): MNHEY, SMNVEV (reference sequence). The CDR3 contains 16 residues. V was cut by 8 bases and J by 6 bases, with 25 bases left in between. The CDR3 loop reads CASYDSGLGQDAEAFF. The DNA of the CDR3 is TGTGCCAGCTATGATTCGGGCCTCGGGCAGGACGCTGAAGCTTTCTTT.

This clone was detected only once. The chain is built from TRBV24-1 and TRBJ2-2, with unresolved D. This CDR3 contains 16 residues. V lost 3 bases, J lost 4 bases, and 14 bases lay in between. Germline V gene lookup returns CDR1 KGHDR and CDR2 SFDVKD. In DNA, the CDR3 is TGTGCCACCAGTGATCCCCAAAGTTCAATCACCGGGGAGCTGTTTTTT. Translated: CATSDPQSSITGELFF.

The chain links TRBV19 to TRBJ1-2; 7 bases are a match to TRBD1. This CDR3 region has 14 residues. V was clipped by 7 bases and J by 6 bases; unmatched bases: 11. Germline values: CDR1 LNHDA, CDR2 SQIVND (reference sequence). CDR3 region: CASKEGARVDGYTF. DNA of the CDR3: TGTGCCAGTAAGGAGGGGGCGCGGGTGGATGGCTACACCTTC.

The chain links TRBV28 to TRBJ1-2, with 7 positions matching TRBD1. V lost 11 bases to trimming and J lost 3 bases; unmatched junction nucleotides: 6. Germline-derived CDR1 and CDR2 are MDHEN and SYDVKM. This CDR3 contains 12 residues. The CDR3 sequence: CAVKTGHYGYTF. The CDR3 bases are TGTGCCGTAAAGACAGGGCACTATGGCTACACCTTC.

The gene calls are TRBV6-1 and TRBJ1-2; no firm D call. Germline V gives CDR1 MNHNS, CDR2 SASEGT. V dropped 2 bases and J dropped 4 bases, with 11 bases sitting between them. CDR3 length: 14 residues. CDR3 in DNA: TGTGCCAGCAGTGAAAGCGGTAGGGTCTATGGCTACACCTTC. The encoded protein is CASSESGRVYGYTF.

The CDR3 DNA reads TGCGCCAGCAGCCAAGAAAGCTCACTCTTGGGTAGCAATCAGCCCCAGCATTTT. This sequence encodes CASSQESSLLGSNQPQHF. V gene TRBV4-1 combines with J gene TRBJ1-5; no clear D gene. The CDR3 has 18 residues. The V gene lost 0 bases and the J gene lost 0 bases, with 15 bases spanning the gap. Germline CDR1 and CDR2: MGHRA and YSYEKL.

The chain couples TRBV6-2 or TRBV6-3 to TRBJ1-3; tentatively, D is TRBD1 (5 bases). V gave up 5 bases and J gave up 3 bases, with 17 bases separating them. The CDR3 runs 16 residues. CDR1 is MNHEY and CDR2 is SVGEGT in the germline V gene. The CDR3 reads CASSRRDSNFGNTIYF. The CDR3 coding sequence is TGTGCCAGCAGTCGCCGGGACTCCAACTTTGGAAACACCATATATTTT.

This sequence joins TRBV9 and TRBJ1-6; no reliable D call. CDR3 size: 12 residues. Germline CDR1 reads SGDLS; CDR2 reads YYNGEE. Trimming removed 0 bases from V and 9 bases from J, with 4 bases in between. Written as DNA, the CDR3 is TGTGCCAGCAGCGTAGGAGGTTCACCCCTCCACTTT. It encodes CASSVGGSPLHF.

The gene calls are TRBV28 and TRBJ1-1; D may be TRBD1 (6 bases). The CDR3 spans 14 residues. Trimming took 6 bases from V and 4 from J, leaving 15 bases between them. Germline V gene data show CDR1 as MDHEN and CDR2 as SYDVKM. The CDR3 nucleotides are TGTGCCAGCAGGTTACGGGGGCTAGGCACTGAAGCTTTCTTT. Its translation is CASRLRGLGTEAFF. The full variable domain, with the rest looked up from reference TRBV28 and TRBJ1-1, is DVKVTQSSRYLVKRTGEKVFLECVQDMDHENMFWYRQDPGLGLRLIYFSYDVKMKEKGDIPEGYSVSREKKERFSLILESASTNQTSMYLCASRLRGLGTEAFFGQGTRLTVV.

The chain combines TRBV7-2 with TRBJ2-5; D is possibly TRBD1 or TRBD2 (5 bases each). Germline-derived CDR1 and CDR2 are SGHTA and FQGNSA. Trimming stripped 5 bases from V and 4 bases from J, with 17 bases between. This CDR3 has 15 amino acids. The CDR3 here is CASSREDRSGETQYF. Here the CDR3 DNA reads TGTGCCAGCAGCCGGGAAGACAGATCCGGAGAGACCCAGTACTTC.